This T cell receptor beta chain was recorded in a study of early T cells in non-severe SARS-CoV-2 infection. Notes on the study in general: Anti-spike CD8 responses were favored in VDJdb matching, and private and CD4 specificities were missed.

This clonotype was seen at least ten times. What it binds is unknown. The CDR3 sequence is 15 residues long. The V end was cut by 3 bases, the J end by 0 bases, with 12 bases between. cDNA molecules, individually, were tagged with unique molecular identifiers. TCRdb re-called the 5' RACE reads with MiXCR, one entry per CDR3 protein. The repertoire has roughly 80,000 distinct CDR3 sequences, about an eighth of them found once; the top ten carry roughly 3%. This chain connects TRBV12-3 or TRBV12-4 to TRBJ2-7; D possibly matches TRBD1 or TRBD2 (6 bases each). The sample was whole blood. The TCR originated in an adult who was a healthcare worker with PCR-confirmed SARS-CoV-2 infection or an uninfected control (not recorded which). In nucleotides, the CDR3 is TGTGCCAGCAGTTTGGGGGGCACAATCTCCTACGAGCAGTACTTC. It codes for CASSLGGTISYEQYF.